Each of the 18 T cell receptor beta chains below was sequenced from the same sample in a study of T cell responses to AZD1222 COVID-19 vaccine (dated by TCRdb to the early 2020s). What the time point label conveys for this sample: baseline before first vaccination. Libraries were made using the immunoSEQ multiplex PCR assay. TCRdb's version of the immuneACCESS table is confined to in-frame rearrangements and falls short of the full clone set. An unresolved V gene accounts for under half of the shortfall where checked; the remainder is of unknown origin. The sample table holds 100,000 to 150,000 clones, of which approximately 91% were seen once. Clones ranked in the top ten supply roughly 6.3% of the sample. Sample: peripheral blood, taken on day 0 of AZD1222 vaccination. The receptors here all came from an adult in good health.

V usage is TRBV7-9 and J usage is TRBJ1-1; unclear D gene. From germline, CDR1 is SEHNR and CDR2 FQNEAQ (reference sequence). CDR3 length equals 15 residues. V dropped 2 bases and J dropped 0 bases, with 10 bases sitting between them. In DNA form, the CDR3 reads TGTGCCAGCAGCTTACTCGCGGATATGAACACTGAAGCTTTCTTT. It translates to CASSLLADMNTEAFF.

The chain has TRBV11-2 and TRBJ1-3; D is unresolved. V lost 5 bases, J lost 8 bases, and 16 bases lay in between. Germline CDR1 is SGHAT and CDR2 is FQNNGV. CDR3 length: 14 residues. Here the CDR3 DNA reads TGTGCCAGCAGCCCACAGTACCCTGTGGACACCATATATTTT. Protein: CASSPQYPVDTIYF.

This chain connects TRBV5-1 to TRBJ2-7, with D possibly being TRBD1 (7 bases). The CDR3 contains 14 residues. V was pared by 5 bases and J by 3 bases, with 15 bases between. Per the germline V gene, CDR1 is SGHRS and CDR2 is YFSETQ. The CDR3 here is CASRVGGGLYEQYF. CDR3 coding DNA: TGCGCCAGCAGGGTTGGAGGGGGCCTCTACGAGCAGTACTTC.

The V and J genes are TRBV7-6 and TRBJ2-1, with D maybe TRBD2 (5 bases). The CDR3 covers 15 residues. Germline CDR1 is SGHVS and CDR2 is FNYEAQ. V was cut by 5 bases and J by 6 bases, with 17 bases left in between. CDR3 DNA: TGTGCCAGCAGCGATCTGCCGCTAGCCTCCAATGAGCAGTTCTTC. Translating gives CASSDLPLASNEQFF.

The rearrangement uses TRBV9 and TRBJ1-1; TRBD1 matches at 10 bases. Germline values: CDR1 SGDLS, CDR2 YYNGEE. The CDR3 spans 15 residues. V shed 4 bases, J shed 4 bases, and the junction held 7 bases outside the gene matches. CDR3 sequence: CASSIHRDRGTEAFF. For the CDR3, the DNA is TGTGCCAGCAGCATACACCGGGACAGGGGCACTGAAGCTTTCTTT.

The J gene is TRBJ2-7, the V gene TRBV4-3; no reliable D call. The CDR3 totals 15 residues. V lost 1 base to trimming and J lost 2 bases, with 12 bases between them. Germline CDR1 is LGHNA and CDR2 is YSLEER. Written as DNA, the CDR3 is TGCGCCAGCAGCCAAGCGGCTCGCGGTGCCTACGAGCAGTACTTC. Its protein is CASSQAARGAYEQYF.

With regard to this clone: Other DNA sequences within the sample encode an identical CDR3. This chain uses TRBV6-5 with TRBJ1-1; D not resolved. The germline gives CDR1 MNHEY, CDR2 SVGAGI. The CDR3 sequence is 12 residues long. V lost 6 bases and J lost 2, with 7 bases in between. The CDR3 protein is CASRTTNTEAFF. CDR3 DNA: TGTGCCAGCAGGACAACAAACACTGAAGCTTTCTTT.

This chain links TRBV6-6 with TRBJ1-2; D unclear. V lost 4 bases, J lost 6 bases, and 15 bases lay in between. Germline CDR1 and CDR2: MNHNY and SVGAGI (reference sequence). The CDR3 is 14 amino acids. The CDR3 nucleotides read TGTGCCAGCAGTTCTAACGGTATCTTGGATGGCTACACCTTC. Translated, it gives CASSSNGILDGYTF.

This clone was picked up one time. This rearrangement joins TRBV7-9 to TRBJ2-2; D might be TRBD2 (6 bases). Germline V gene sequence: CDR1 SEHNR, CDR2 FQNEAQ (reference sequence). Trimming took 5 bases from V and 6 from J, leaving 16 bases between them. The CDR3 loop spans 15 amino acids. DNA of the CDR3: TGTGCCAGCAGCCCCAGGGCGGGGCTCGCCGGGGAGCTGTTTTTT. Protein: CASSPRAGLAGELFF.

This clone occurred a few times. CDR3 nucleotides: TGCGCCAGCAGCCCGGATGGGAACTCTGGGGCCAACGTCCTGACTTTC. This gives the protein CASSPDGNSGANVLTF. The chain employs TRBV5-1 and TRBJ2-6; no firm D call. V lost 4 bases and J 0 bases, leaving 11 bases between the germline ends. The CDR3 covers 16 residues. From germline, CDR1 is SGHRS and CDR2 YFSETQ.

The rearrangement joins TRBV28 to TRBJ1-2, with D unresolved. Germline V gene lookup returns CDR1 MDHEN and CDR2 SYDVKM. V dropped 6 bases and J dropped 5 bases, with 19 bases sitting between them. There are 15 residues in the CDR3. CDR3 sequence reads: CASSRQPHRLYGYTF. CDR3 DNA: TGTGCCAGCAGCCGGCAGCCACACCGGCTATATGGCTACACCTTC.

The CDR3 sequence is CAWSPTSNEQFF. DNA for the CDR3: TGTGCCTGGAGTCCAACTAGCAATGAGCAGTTCTTC. The chain has TRBV30 and TRBJ2-1, with D possibly TRBD2 on 5 matching bases. The CDR3 has 12 amino acids. Looked up from germline, CDR1 is GTSNPN and CDR2 is SVGIG (reference sequence). Trimming cost V 2 bases and J 6 bases, with 8 bases left between them.

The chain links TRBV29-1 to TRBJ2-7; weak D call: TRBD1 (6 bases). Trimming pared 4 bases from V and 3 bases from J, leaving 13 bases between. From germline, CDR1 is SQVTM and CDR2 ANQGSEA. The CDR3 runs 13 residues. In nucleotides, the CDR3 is TGCAGCGTTGCCGCAGGGGCTGGCTACGAGCAGTACTTC. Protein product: CSVAAGAGYEQYF.

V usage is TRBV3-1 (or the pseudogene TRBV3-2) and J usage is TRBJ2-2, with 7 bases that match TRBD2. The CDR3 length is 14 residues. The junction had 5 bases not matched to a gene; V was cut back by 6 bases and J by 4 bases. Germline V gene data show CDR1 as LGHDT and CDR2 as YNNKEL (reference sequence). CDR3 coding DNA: TGTGCCAGCAGTCTTCGGGGGGTCACCGGGGAGCTGTTTTTT. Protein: CASSLRGVTGELFF.

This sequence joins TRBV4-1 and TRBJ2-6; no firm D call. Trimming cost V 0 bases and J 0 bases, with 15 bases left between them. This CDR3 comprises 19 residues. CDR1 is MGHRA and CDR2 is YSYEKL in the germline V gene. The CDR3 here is CASSQELSRSLSGANVLTF. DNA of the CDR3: TGCGCCAGCAGCCAAGAGTTGTCGCGGTCCCTCTCTGGGGCCAACGTCCTGACTTTC.

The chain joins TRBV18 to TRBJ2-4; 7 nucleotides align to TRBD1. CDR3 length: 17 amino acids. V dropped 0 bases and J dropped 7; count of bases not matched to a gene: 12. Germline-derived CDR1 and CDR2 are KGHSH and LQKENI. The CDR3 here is CASSPPKGGQFRNIQYF. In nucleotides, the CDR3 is TGTGCCAGCTCACCACCGAAAGGGGGACAGTTTCGTAACATTCAGTACTTC.

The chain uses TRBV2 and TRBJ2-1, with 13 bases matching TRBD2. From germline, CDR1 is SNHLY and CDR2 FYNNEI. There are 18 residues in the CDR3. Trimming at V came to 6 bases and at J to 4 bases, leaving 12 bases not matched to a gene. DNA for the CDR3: TGTGCCAGCAGCCCACGACTTAGACTAGCGGGGGGATACAATGAGCAGTTCTTC. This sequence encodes CASSPRLRLAGGYNEQFF. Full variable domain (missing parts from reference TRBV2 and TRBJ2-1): EPEVTQTPSHQVTQMGQEVILRCVPISNHLYFYWYRQILGQKVEFLVSFYNNEISEKSEIFDDQFSVERPDGSNFTLKIRSTKLEDSAMYFCASSPRLRLAGGYNEQFFGPGTRLTVL.

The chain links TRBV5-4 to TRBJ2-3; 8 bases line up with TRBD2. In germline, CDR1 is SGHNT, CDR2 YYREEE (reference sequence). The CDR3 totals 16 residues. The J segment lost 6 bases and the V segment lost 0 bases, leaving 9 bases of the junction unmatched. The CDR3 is CASSLDPGGAGDTQYF. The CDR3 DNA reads TGTGCCAGCAGCTTGGATCCCGGGGGGGCCGGGGATACGCAGTATTTT.